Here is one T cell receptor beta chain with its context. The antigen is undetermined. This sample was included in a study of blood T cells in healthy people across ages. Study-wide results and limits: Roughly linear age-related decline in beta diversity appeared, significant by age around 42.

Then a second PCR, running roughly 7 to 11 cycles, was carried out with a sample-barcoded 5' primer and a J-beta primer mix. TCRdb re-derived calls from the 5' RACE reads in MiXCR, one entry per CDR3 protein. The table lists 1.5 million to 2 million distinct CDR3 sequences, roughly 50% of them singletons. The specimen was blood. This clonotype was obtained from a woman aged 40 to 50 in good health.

CDR3 nucleotide sequence: TGTGCCAGCAGCTTCGTGACAGTAGAGACCCAGTACTTC. It yields the protein CASSFVTVETQYF. The rearrangement uses TRBV7-9 and TRBJ2-5, with D perhaps matching TRBD1 (5 bases). The V end was cut by 3 bases, the J end by 4 bases, with 9 bases between. This CDR3 has 13 residues. The V gene's germline CDR1 is SEHNR and CDR2 FQNEAQ (reference sequence).